This is a list of T cell receptor beta chains from one sample in a study of cytomegalovirus exposure and HLA in healthy donors. Sequenced by immunoSEQ multiplex PCR; TCRdb stores in-frame clones only, minus some. Here the sample spans 95,000 to 150,000 clones, around 86% being singletons. Sequencing was done on a sample of PBMCs. The receptors stem from a man under 40 in good health and CMV-seronegative. Each CDR3 is given with its conserved first and last residue. The D gene is left open where the match is weak. The size of a clone is reported for some rows only, either as once, few or many, or as a class for expanded clones.

CDR3aa: CASRGQSSYNSPLHF
CDR3nt: TGTGCCAGCAGGGGACAGAGCTCCTATAATTCACCCCTCCACTTT
j_gene: TRBJ1-6
v_gene: TRBV27
d_gene: TRBD1
abundance: -

CDR3aa: CASSLPGQGAKGNQPQHF
CDR3nt: TGTGCCAGTAGCCTTCCGGGACAGGGGGCGAAGGGCAATCAGCCCCAGCATTTT
j_gene: TRBJ1-5
v_gene: TRBV19
d_gene: TRBD1
abundance: few

CDR3aa: CSVEVPGQKYYEQYF
CDR3nt: TGCAGCGTTGAAGTCCCAGGACAGAAGTACTACGAGCAGTACTTC
j_gene: TRBJ2-7
v_gene: TRBV29-1
d_gene: -
abundance: -

CDR3aa: CASGQGRNTEAFF
CDR3nt: TGTGCCAGTGGACAGGGCAGGAACACTGAAGCTTTCTTT
j_gene: TRBJ1-1
v_gene: TRBV19
d_gene: TRBD1
abundance: once

CDR3aa: CASSYSDQGLKLFF
CDR3nt: TGTGCCAGCAGTTACTCCGACCAGGGGTTAAAACTGTTTTTT
j_gene: TRBJ1-4
v_gene: TRBV6-5
d_gene: -
abundance: -

CDR3aa: CASSGTSGGSDTQYF
CDR3nt: TGCGCCAGCAGTGGGACTAGCGGGGGGTCGGATACGCAGTATTTT
j_gene: TRBJ2-3
v_gene: TRBV10-1
d_gene: TRBD2
abundance: -

CDR3aa: CASSFSPTYEQYF
CDR3nt: TGTGCCAGCAGCTTCTCACCTACCTACGAGCAGTACTTC
j_gene: TRBJ2-7
v_gene: TRBV7-6
d_gene: -
abundance: -

CDR3aa: CASSLDGGLREAFF
CDR3nt: TGTGCCAGCAGCTTAGATGGGGGACTTCGTGAAGCTTTCTTT
j_gene: TRBJ1-1
v_gene: TRBV11-2
d_gene: -
abundance: -

CDR3aa: CASSPRGANVLTF
CDR3nt: TGTGCCAGCAGCCCCAGGGGGGCCAACGTCCTGACTTTC
j_gene: TRBJ2-6
v_gene: TRBV5-6
d_gene: -
abundance: -

CDR3aa: CASKPGGVTDTQYF
CDR3nt: TGTGCCAGTAAGCCGGGGGGGGTCACAGATACGCAGTATTTT
j_gene: TRBJ2-3
v_gene: TRBV19
d_gene: TRBD2
abundance: -

CDR3aa: CASRTGEATDTQYF
CDR3nt: TGCGCCAGCCGCACAGGGGAAGCCACAGATACGCAGTATTTT
j_gene: TRBJ2-3
v_gene: TRBV5-1
d_gene: TRBD1
abundance: few

CDR3aa: CASSLEVAGATREQYF
CDR3nt: TGTGCCAGCAGCTTAGAGGTAGCGGGGGCTACTCGCGAGCAGTACTTC
j_gene: TRBJ2-7
v_gene: TRBV11-2
d_gene: TRBD2
abundance: -

CDR3aa: CASSPRQGEGTEAFF
CDR3nt: TGTGCCAGCTCACCACGCCAGGGGGAAGGCACTGAAGCTTTCTTT
j_gene: TRBJ1-1
v_gene: TRBV18
d_gene: TRBD1
abundance: -

CDR3aa: CASSLTPGRSTGELFF
CDR3nt: TGTGCCAGCAGTCTAACTCCAGGGAGGTCCACCGGGGAGCTGTTTTTT
j_gene: TRBJ2-2
v_gene: TRBV27
d_gene: -
abundance: -

CDR3aa: CASRLGRDNSPLHF
CDR3nt: TGTGCCAGCAGGTTAGGGCGGGATAATTCACCCCTCCACTTT
j_gene: TRBJ1-6
v_gene: TRBV6-1
d_gene: -
abundance: once

CDR3aa: CASSGRTVAYGYTF
CDR3nt: TGTGCCAGCAGTGGTAGGACAGTCGCTTATGGCTACACCTTC
j_gene: TRBJ1-2
v_gene: TRBV6-1
d_gene: -
abundance: -

CDR3aa: CASSRQGSGNTIYF
CDR3nt: TGTGCCAGCAGTCGACAGGGATCTGGAAACACCATATATTTT
j_gene: TRBJ1-3
v_gene: TRBV28
d_gene: TRBD1
abundance: -

CDR3aa: CASSGDRSTSPLHF
CDR3nt: TGTGCCAGCAGCGGGGACAGGTCTACTTCACCCCTCCACTTT
j_gene: TRBJ1-6
v_gene: TRBV6-1
d_gene: TRBD1
abundance: -

CDR3aa: CASSFTQGGDTQYF
CDR3nt: TGTGCCAGCAGCTTCACACAGGGGGGAGATACGCAGTATTTT
j_gene: TRBJ2-3
v_gene: TRBV7-9
d_gene: TRBD1
abundance: few

CDR3aa: CASSLTAGGKSGANGLTF
CDR3nt: TGTGCCAGCAGCTTGACGGCGGGGGGGAAGTCTGGGGCCAACGGCCTGACTTTC
j_gene: TRBJ2-6
v_gene: TRBV11-3
d_gene: TRBD2
abundance: -

CDR3aa: CASSQGLYTEAFF
CDR3nt: TGTGCCAGCAGCCAGGGGTTGTACACTGAAGCTTTCTTT
j_gene: TRBJ1-1
v_gene: TRBV6-4
d_gene: -
abundance: -

CDR3aa: CASSPQSGQFYTEAFF
CDR3nt: TGTGCCAGCAGCCCCCAAAGTGGCCAGTTTTACACTGAAGCTTTCTTT
j_gene: TRBJ1-1
v_gene: TRBV7-9
d_gene: -
abundance: -

CDR3aa: CASSLKTGFGWNEQFF
CDR3nt: TGTGCCAGTAGTCTAAAAACAGGGTTTGGTTGGAATGAGCAGTTCTTC
j_gene: TRBJ2-1
v_gene: TRBV19
d_gene: -
abundance: -

CDR3aa: CAISESGQTYNEQFF
CDR3nt: TGTGCCATCAGTGAGTCGGGACAGACCTACAATGAGCAGTTCTTC
j_gene: TRBJ2-1
v_gene: TRBV10-3
d_gene: TRBD1
abundance: -

CDR3aa: CASSRTGKNEQCF
CDR3nt: TGTGCCAGCAGCCGGACAGGGAAGAACGAGCAGTGCTTC
j_gene: TRBJ2-7
v_gene: TRBV7-8
d_gene: TRBD1
abundance: -

CDR3aa: CASSLRGTSVLYEQYF
CDR3nt: TGTGCCAGCAGCTTAAGGGGAACTAGCGTCCTCTACGAGCAGTACTTC
j_gene: TRBJ2-7
v_gene: TRBV11-2
d_gene: TRBD2
abundance: -

CDR3aa: CSVKHRVANTEAFF
CDR3nt: TGCAGCGTCAAGCACAGGGTCGCGAACACTGAAGCTTTCTTT
j_gene: TRBJ1-1
v_gene: TRBV29-1
d_gene: -
abundance: -

CDR3aa: CASSTEQGPRQVGNQPQHF
CDR3nt: TGTGCCAGCAGCACAGAACAGGGACCCCGCCAGGTGGGCAATCAGCCCCAGCATTTT
j_gene: TRBJ1-5
v_gene: TRBV21-1
d_gene: -
abundance: -

CDR3aa: CASSQTGGVGYF
CDR3nt: TGTGCCAGCAGCCAGACAGGGGGCGTGGGGTACTTC
j_gene: TRBJ2-4
v_gene: TRBV7-9
d_gene: TRBD1
abundance: -

CDR3aa: CASSAPAGANVLTF
CDR3nt: TGTGCCAGCAGCGCCCCTGCTGGGGCCAACGTCCTGACTTTC
j_gene: TRBJ2-6
v_gene: TRBV9
d_gene: -
abundance: few

CDR3aa: CASTQTGLGYGYTF
CDR3nt: TGTGCCAGCACCCAGACAGGACTGGGATATGGCTACACCTTC
j_gene: TRBJ1-2
v_gene: TRBV28
d_gene: -
abundance: once

CDR3aa: CASSLLSGDYGYTF
CDR3nt: TGTGCCAGCAGTCTCCTGAGCGGTGACTATGGCTACACCTTC
j_gene: TRBJ1-2
v_gene: TRBV25-1
d_gene: -
abundance: -

CDR3aa: CASTSGLGNQPQHF
CDR3nt: TGTGCCAGTACCTCAGGGCTGGGCAATCAGCCCCAGCATTTT
j_gene: TRBJ1-5
v_gene: TRBV19
d_gene: -
abundance: -

CDR3aa: CASTLTNTGDRYNEQFF
CDR3nt: TGTGCCAGCACCCTGACGAATACGGGGGACCGTTACAATGAGCAGTTCTTC
j_gene: TRBJ2-1
v_gene: TRBV5-5
d_gene: -
abundance: -

CDR3aa: CASSQVQGRATGELFF
CDR3nt: TGTGCCAGCAGCCAAGTTCAGGGGCGGGCGACCGGGGAGCTGTTTTTT
j_gene: TRBJ2-2
v_gene: TRBV14
d_gene: -
abundance: few

CDR3aa: CASSQDPPLGQGGRDTQYF
CDR3nt: TGCGCCAGCAGCCAAGATCCCCCTCTCGGACAGGGGGGTCGGGATACGCAGTATTTT
j_gene: TRBJ2-3
v_gene: TRBV4-3
d_gene: TRBD1
abundance: -

CDR3aa: CASSSQGAAGELFF
CDR3nt: TGTGCCAGTAGTTCACAGGGGGCGGCCGGGGAGCTGTTTTTT
j_gene: TRBJ2-2
v_gene: TRBV19
d_gene: TRBD1
abundance: -

CDR3aa: CASSQERGVSYEQYF
CDR3nt: TGCGCCAGCAGCCAAGAGCGGGGGGTCTCCTACGAGCAGTACTTC
j_gene: TRBJ2-7
v_gene: TRBV5-1
d_gene: TRBD2
abundance: -

CDR3aa: CASTPRGGSSTGELFF
CDR3nt: TGCGCCAGCACCCCAAGGGGGGGGTCGAGCACCGGGGAGCTGTTTTTT
j_gene: TRBJ2-2
v_gene: TRBV10-2
d_gene: -
abundance: -

CDR3aa: CASSYSRRGGLAGSTDTQYF
CDR3nt: TGTGCCAGCAGTTACTCGAGGCGCGGGGGACTAGCGGGGAGCACAGATACGCAGTATTTT
j_gene: TRBJ2-3
v_gene: TRBV6-7
d_gene: TRBD2
abundance: -

CDR3aa: CASSLDGLGQVNSPLHF
CDR3nt: TGTGCCAGCAGTTTAGACGGTTTGGGACAGGTCAATTCACCCCTCCACTTT
j_gene: TRBJ1-6
v_gene: TRBV27
d_gene: TRBD1
abundance: few

CDR3aa: CASSESGSTDTQYF
CDR3nt: TGCGCCAGCAGTGAAAGCGGTAGCACAGATACGCAGTATTTT
j_gene: TRBJ2-3
v_gene: TRBV10-1
d_gene: -
abundance: -

CDR3aa: CASSPDSYGYTF
CDR3nt: TGTGCCAGCAGCCCCGACAGCTATGGCTACACCTTC
j_gene: TRBJ1-2
v_gene: TRBV2
d_gene: -
abundance: -

CDR3aa: CASSGEGGGQPQHF
CDR3nt: TGTGCCAGCAGTGGTGAGGGCGGGGGTCAGCCCCAGCATTTT
j_gene: TRBJ1-5
v_gene: TRBV2
d_gene: -
abundance: few

CDR3aa: CASSSDRVNEQYF
CDR3nt: TGTGCCAGCAGTTCGGACAGGGTTAACGAGCAGTACTTC
j_gene: TRBJ2-7
v_gene: TRBV2
d_gene: TRBD1
abundance: once

CDR3aa: CASSRGQGVSEQYF
CDR3nt: TGTGCCAGCAGCCGCGGACAGGGAGTGAGCGAGCAGTACTTC
j_gene: TRBJ2-7
v_gene: TRBV6-6
d_gene: TRBD1
abundance: -

CDR3aa: CASSEKASSTGELFF
CDR3nt: TGTGCCAGCAGTGAAAAGGCTAGTAGCACCGGGGAGCTGTTTTTT
j_gene: TRBJ2-2
v_gene: TRBV6-4
d_gene: -
abundance: few

CDR3aa: CASSDRGDEQYF
CDR3nt: TGTGCCAGCAGTGATCGGGGGGACGAGCAGTACTTC
j_gene: TRBJ2-7
v_gene: TRBV2
d_gene: TRBD2
abundance: -

CDR3aa: CASSSIVGGGLYNEQFF
CDR3nt: TGTGCCAGCAGCTCTATCGTCGGCGGGGGCCTTTACAATGAGCAGTTCTTC
j_gene: TRBJ2-1
v_gene: TRBV7-8
d_gene: -
abundance: few

CDR3aa: CASSLDIDYGYTF
CDR3nt: TGTGCCAGCAGTCTGGACATAGACTATGGCTACACCTTC
j_gene: TRBJ1-2
v_gene: TRBV6-1
d_gene: -
abundance: -

CDR3aa: CASSPGTGEGYTIYF
CDR3nt: TGCGCCAGCAGCCCCGGGACAGGGGAGGGGTACACCATATATTTT
j_gene: TRBJ1-3
v_gene: TRBV5-1
d_gene: TRBD1
abundance: -

CDR3aa: CASSGGYTDTQYF
CDR3nt: TGTGCCAGCAGTGGGGGGTACACAGATACGCAGTATTTT
j_gene: TRBJ2-3
v_gene: TRBV28
d_gene: -
abundance: -

CDR3aa: CASSQDRLRREVETQYF
CDR3nt: TGTGCCAGCAGCCAAGATCGATTGAGACGGGAAGTGGAGACCCAGTACTTC
j_gene: TRBJ2-5
v_gene: TRBV14
d_gene: -
abundance: few

CDR3aa: CASTYLRGRDLEEKLFF
CDR3nt: TGTGCCAGCACCTACCTCAGGGGGCGCGATTTGGAGGAAAAACTGTTTTTT
j_gene: TRBJ1-4
v_gene: TRBV2
d_gene: TRBD1
abundance: -